Shown below are 10 T cell receptor beta chains from a single sample sequenced in a study of blood T cells in healthy people across ages. Alongside a J-beta primer mix, a sample-barcoded 5' primer served in a second PCR lasting about 6 to 11 cycles. TCRdb re-called the 5' RACE reads through MiXCR, storing one row per CDR3 protein. The table records about 800,000 distinct CDR3 sequences, approximately 25% of them present only once. The same specimen was also included in a second study, on T cells of mothers and their children.

Material: blood. These receptors were taken from a boy under 18 in good health.

This clonotype has more than one count but fewer than ten. V usage is TRBV7-9 and J usage is TRBJ2-6, with no clear D. In germline, CDR1 is SEHNR, CDR2 FQNEAQ (reference sequence). CDR3 length equals 15 residues. Trimming took off 2 bases at V and 2 bases at J, with 7 bases between the two ends. The DNA of the CDR3 is TGTGCCAGCAGCTTAATGGCCGCTGGGGCCAACGTCCTGACTTTC. Protein sequence: CASSLMAAGANVLTF.

This clonotype occurred a few times. The CDR3 DNA reads as TGCAGTGCTAGAGATCTATCCGGGCGCAACTATGGCTACACCTTC. This sequence encodes CSARDLSGRNYGYTF. The chain recombines TRBV20-1 with TRBJ1-2; unclear D gene. Between the trimmed V and J ends, which lost 0 bases and 2 bases, there was a span of 13 bases. The CDR3 spans 15 residues. The germline CDR1 and CDR2 sequences are DFQATT and SNEGSKA (reference sequence).

This clonotype came up a few times. The chain is built from TRBV12-3 or TRBV12-4 and TRBJ2-1; TRBD1 might be the D (5 bases). The CDR3 has 14 amino acids. V gave up 10 bases and J gave up 3 bases, with 16 bases separating them. This CDR3 is CATKLGELYNEQFF. Written as DNA, the CDR3 is TGTGCCACCAAGTTAGGGGAACTCTACAATGAGCAGTTCTTC.

In this sample, this clonotype turned up many times. The V gene is TRBV28, the J gene TRBJ2-5; 9 bases agree with TRBD2. The DNA end lines up better with TRBJ2-1; the J call may be wrong. This CDR3 has 15 amino acids. The germline V gene encodes CDR1 MDHEN and CDR2 SYDVKM. Here the CDR3 DNA reads TGTGCCAGCAGTGGCGGGGGGGCGGTCGTCAATGAGCAGTTCTTC. This gives the protein CASSGGGAVVNEQFF.

This clonotype came up a few times. The chain has TRBV12-3 or TRBV12-4 and TRBJ2-5, with D uncertain. The tail of the sequence fits TRBJ2-1 better, so the J call may be wrong. This CDR3 comprises 15 residues. The CDR3 loop is CASSLESRGYNEQFF. In DNA, the CDR3 is TGTGCCAGCAGTTTGGAGTCGCGTGGCTACAATGAGCAGTTCTTC.

The sample holds a few counts of this clonotype. The chain combines TRBV4-2 with TRBJ2-1; 9 positions match TRBD2. The ends lost 0 bases at V and 4 bases at J; junction bases unmatched: 13. CDR1 is LGHNA, CDR2 YNFKEQ, per germline. The CDR3 is made up of 19 amino acids. The CDR3 DNA is TGTGCCAGCAGCCAAGACGTGGTAGCGGGAGTGTTAGGGTACAATGAGCAGTTCTTC. It specifies CASSQDVVAGVLGYNEQFF.

This clonotype has a handful of counts. CDR3 nucleotides: TGTGCCACTTCGGACGGACACCTCCTAAGCGAGCAGTACTTC. Translation gives CATSDGHLLSEQYF. The V and J genes are TRBV6-2 or TRBV6-3 and TRBJ2-7, with a possible D match to TRBD1 (5 bases). The CDR3 has 14 residues. V was shortened by 10 bases and J by 6 bases, with 22 bases between the two germline ends. The V gene's germline CDR1 is MNHEY and CDR2 SVGEGT.

The CDR3 reads CASSLAIKGYGYTF. CDR3 DNA sequence: TGTGCCAGCAGCTTAGCGATCAAGGGTTATGGCTACACCTTC. The genes are TRBV7-8 and TRBJ1-2; D uncertain. The CDR3 is made up of 14 amino acids. V shed 0 bases and J shed 5 bases, with 10 bases lying between them. Germline loops: CDR1 SGHVS, CDR2 FQNEAQ.

This clonotype has only a few counts. The chain is built from TRBV12-3 or TRBV12-4 and TRBJ2-5, with TRBD2 matching 11 bases. The J call may be wrong; the DNA end is better matched by TRBJ2-1. This CDR3 has 15 residues. The CDR3 here is CASSPPSGRKDEQFF. Written as DNA, the CDR3 is TGTGCCAGCAGTCCCCCTAGCGGGAGGAAGGATGAGCAGTTCTTC.

This clonotype was found a few times. The chain combines TRBV20-1 with TRBJ2-7; 10 nucleotides agree with TRBD2. Germline assignment: CDR1 DFQATT and CDR2 SNEGSKA (reference sequence). This CDR3 is built from 16 residues. The trim removed 0 bases at V and 2 bases at J, leaving 7 bases unmatched. Here the CDR3 reads CSARELSGRAPYEQYF. The CDR3 nucleotides are TGCAGTGCTAGAGAATTAAGCGGGAGGGCCCCCTACGAGCAGTACTTC.